Listed below are T cell receptor beta chains from one sample, sequenced in a study of cytomegalovirus exposure and HLA in healthy donors. Measured with immunoSEQ multiplex PCR; TCRdb has only the in-frame clones, and not every one. The profile shows 80,000 to 100,000 clones, 70% to 90% of them singletons. The specimen sequenced was PBMCs. These receptors all come from a woman aged 25 to 45 in good health and CMV-seronegative. The CDR3 runs from the conserved cysteine through the conserved F or W. D genes are given only for firm matches. The size of a clone is reported for some rows only, either as once, few or many, or as a class for expanded clones.

len,j_gene,v_gene,d_gene,abundance,CDR3nt,CDR3aa
11,TRBJ2-3,TRBV6-6,.,.,TGTGCCAGCAGTTACTCCATGTTCACTTATTTT,CASSYSMFTYF
15,TRBJ2-1,TRBV5-4,TRBD2,.,TGTGCCAGCAGCTCGACTAGCGGGGGATCGAATGAGCAGTTCTTC,CASSSTSGGSNEQFF
12,TRBJ1-1,TRBV10-3,TRBD1,.,TGTGCCAACGGACAGGGGGCGGCTGAAGCTTTCTTT,CANGQGAAEAFF
13,TRBJ1-1,TRBV19,.,.,TGTGCCAGTAGTACCACCATACGGGGGGAAGCTTTCTTT,CASSTTIRGEAFF
14,TRBJ1-1,TRBV5-4,TRBD1,.,TGTGCCAGCAGCGCCTGGGACAGGGTTTCTGAAGCTTTCTTT,CASSAWDRVSEAFF
15,TRBJ2-5,TRBV7-2,TRBD2,.,TGTGCCAGCAGCCCAGACGGGAGGGCCACAGAGACCCAGTACTTC,CASSPDGRATETQYF
13,TRBJ2-5,TRBV29-1,TRBD2,.,TGCAGCGTGCGGGGCGGGAGCGGAGAGACCCAGTACTTC,CSVRGGSGETQYF
13,TRBJ1-1,TRBV7-9,TRBD1,few,TGTGCCAGCAGCATGACAGGGTTCAGAGAGGCTTTCTTT,CASSMTGFREAFF
12,TRBJ1-5,TRBV19,.,.,TGTGCCAGTAGGCCCAGGGATCAGCCCCAGCATTTT,CASRPRDQPQHF
14,TRBJ2-1,TRBV29-1,TRBD1,.,TGCAGCGTCGCCCCGGGACAGGGGGACAATGAGCAGTTCTTC,CSVAPGQGDNEQFF
13,TRBJ1-1,TRBV12-5,TRBD1,.,TGTGCTAGTGGTTGGACAGGATTGTCTGAAGCTTTCTTT,CASGWTGLSEAFF
15,TRBJ1-3,TRBV6-5,.,.,TGTGCCAGCAGCTTAGACTCCAACTCTGGAAACACCATATATTTT,CASSLDSNSGNTIYF
15,TRBJ2-1,TRBV18,.,.,TGTGCCAGCTCACCCCGGGACATTACCTACAATGAGCAGTTCTTC,CASSPRDITYNEQFF
14,TRBJ1-1,TRBV5-4,TRBD1,.,TGTGCCAGCAGCTCAAGGACAGGGGGATCTGAAGCTTTCTTT,CASSSRTGGSEAFF
14,TRBJ1-5,TRBV2,.,.,TGTGCCAGCGCCTGGACAGTTAGCAATCAGCCCCAGCATTTT,CASAWTVSNQPQHF
15,TRBJ1-4,TRBV15,TRBD1,once,TGTGCCACCAGCGTTGACAGGGGGCGGAATGAAAAACTGTTTTTT,CATSVDRGRNEKLFF
14,TRBJ2-5,TRBV10-3,.,.,TGTGCCATCAGTGAGTCAGGAGGAGAAGAGACCCAGTACTTC,CAISESGGEETQYF
15,TRBJ2-7,TRBV6-5,TRBD1,once,TGTGCCAGCAGTTATCAGGGGGCTTTAAATCTCGAGCAGTACTTC,CASSYQGALNLEQYF
14,TRBJ2-7,TRBV19,.,once,TGTGCCACCTGCCGAGGAGGGAGCTCCTACGAGCAGTACTTC,CATCRGGSSYEQYF
18,TRBJ2-1,TRBV7-8,TRBD2,.,TGTGCCAGCAGCCGAAGCTTGGCGGGAGGGCCTGTATACAATGAGCAGTTCTTC,CASSRSLAGGPVYNEQFF
12,TRBJ2-7,TRBV7-2,.,.,TGTGCCAGCAGCAGGACAGACTACGAGCAGTACTTC,CASSRTDYEQYF
16,TRBJ2-3,TRBV5-1,TRBD2,.,TGCGCCAGCAGCTTGGGTCTAGCGGGAGAAACCGATACGCAGTATTTT,CASSLGLAGETDTQYF
16,TRBJ1-1,TRBV6-5,.,.,TGTGCCAGCAGCTACCTTCTTACAGGGTACGAGACTGAAGCTTTCTTT,CASSYLLTGYETEAFF
17,TRBJ2-7,TRBV18,TRBD1,.,TGTGCCAGCTCAGCGTTACAGGGGGCCGCTACCCACTACGAGCAGTACTTC,CASSALQGAATHYEQYF
15,TRBJ1-1,TRBV10-2,.,.,TGCGCCAGCATCCCCGGGGGGCAGGGGTTCACTGAAGCTTTCTTT,CASIPGGQGFTEAFF
13,TRBJ1-5,TRBV27,.,few,TGTGCCAGCAGTTTAGCCCAGGATCAGCCCCAGCATTTT,CASSLAQDQPQHF
15,TRBJ2-7,TRBV9,TRBD1,.,TGTGCCAGCAGCGTCGGACAGGATCACACCTACGAGCAGTACTTC,CASSVGQDHTYEQYF
13,TRBJ2-3,TRBV10-3,TRBD1,.,TGTGCCATCGGCGGACAGGGCACAGATACGCAGTATTTT,CAIGGQGTDTQYF
11,TRBJ2-1,TRBV20-1,.,.,TGCAGTGCCACGCCCAGGTATGAGCAGTTCTTC,CSATPRYEQFF
15,TRBJ1-1,TRBV15,.,.,TGTGCCACCAGCGGGGGCACCTATGGGAACACTGAAGCTTTCTTT,CATSGGTYGNTEAFF
14,TRBJ1-5,TRBV6-1,.,.,TGTGCCAGCAGTCCGACGGGAAAAAATCAGCCCCAGCATTTT,CASSPTGKNQPQHF
11,TRBJ1-2,TRBV7-2,.,.,TGTGCCAGCAGCCGGGGGGCGGGCAGGGCCTTC,CASSRGAGRAF
14,TRBJ2-1,TRBV4-3,.,.,TGCGCCAGCAGCCACCAGATCTCCTACAATGAGCAGTTCTTC,CASSHQISYNEQFF
14,TRBJ1-2,TRBV2,.,.,TGTGCCAGCAGTTCGACAGTCAGGGGATATGGCTACACCTTC,CASSSTVRGYGYTF
13,TRBJ1-1,TRBV6-6,.,.,TGTGCCAGCAGTCGCACGCGGGACACTGAAGCTTTCTTT,CASSRTRDTEAFF
15,TRBJ1-2,TRBV5-1,.,.,TGCGCCAGCAGCTTGGTGACAGGCTCCAACTATGGCTACACCTTC,CASSLVTGSNYGYTF
15,TRBJ2-7,TRBV4-2,TRBD1,.,TGTGCCAGCAGCCAGGTGACAGGGGCAGAGGACGAGCAGTACTTC,CASSQVTGAEDEQYF
15,TRBJ2-2,TRBV5-4,TRBD2,.,TGTGCCAGCAGCCTCGGACTAGCGGCCAGAGGGGAGCTGTTTTTT,CASSLGLAARGELFF
15,TRBJ2-7,TRBV28,.,.,TGTGCCAGCAGTTTTCGCGACTTCCTCCCCTACGAGCAGTACTTC,CASSFRDFLPYEQYF
15,TRBJ2-1,TRBV5-1,TRBD2,once,TGCGCCAGCAGCTCCGGACTAGCGGGGTACAATGAGCAGTTCTTC,CASSSGLAGYNEQFF
16,TRBJ1-2,TRBV27,.,few,TGTGCCAGCAGCCAAGCCCGGTTTGACAGTAACTATGGCTACACCTTC,CASSQARFDSNYGYTF
12,TRBJ1-1,TRBV25-1,.,.,TGTGCCAGCAGTGTACAGGGAAAAGAAGCTTTCTTT,CASSVQGKEAFF